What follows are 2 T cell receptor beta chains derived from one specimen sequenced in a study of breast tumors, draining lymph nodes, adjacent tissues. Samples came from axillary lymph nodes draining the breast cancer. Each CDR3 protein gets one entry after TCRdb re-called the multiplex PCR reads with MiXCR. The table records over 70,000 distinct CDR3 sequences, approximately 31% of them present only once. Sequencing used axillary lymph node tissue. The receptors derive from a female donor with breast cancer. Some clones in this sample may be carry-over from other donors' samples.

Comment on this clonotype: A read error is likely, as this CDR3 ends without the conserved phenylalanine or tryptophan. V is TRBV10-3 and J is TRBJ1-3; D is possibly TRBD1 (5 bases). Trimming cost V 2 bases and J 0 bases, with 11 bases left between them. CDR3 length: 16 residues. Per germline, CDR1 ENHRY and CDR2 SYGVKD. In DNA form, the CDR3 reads TGTGCCATCAGTGAGCGGCAGGGAGCCTCTGGAAACACCATATATATT. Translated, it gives CAISERQGASGNTIYI.

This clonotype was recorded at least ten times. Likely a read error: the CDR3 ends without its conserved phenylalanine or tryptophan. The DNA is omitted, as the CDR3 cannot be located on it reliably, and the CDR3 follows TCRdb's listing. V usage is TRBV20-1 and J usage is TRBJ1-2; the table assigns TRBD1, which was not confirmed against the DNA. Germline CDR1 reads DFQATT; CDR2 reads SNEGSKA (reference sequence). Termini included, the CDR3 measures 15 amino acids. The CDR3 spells CSAPRRDRLGRNPPL.